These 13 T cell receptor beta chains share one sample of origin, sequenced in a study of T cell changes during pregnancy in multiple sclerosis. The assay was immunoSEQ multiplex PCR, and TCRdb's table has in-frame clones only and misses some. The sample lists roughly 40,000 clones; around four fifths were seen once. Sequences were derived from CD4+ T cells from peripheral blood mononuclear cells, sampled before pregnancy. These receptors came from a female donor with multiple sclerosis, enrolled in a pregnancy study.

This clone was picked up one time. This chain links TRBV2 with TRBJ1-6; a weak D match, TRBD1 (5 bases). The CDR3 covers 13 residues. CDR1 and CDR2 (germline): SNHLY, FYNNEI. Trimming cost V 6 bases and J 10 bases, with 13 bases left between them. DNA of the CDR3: TGTGCCAGCAGCGAGGGACTTTGGTCACCCCTCCACTTT. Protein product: CASSEGLWSPLHF.

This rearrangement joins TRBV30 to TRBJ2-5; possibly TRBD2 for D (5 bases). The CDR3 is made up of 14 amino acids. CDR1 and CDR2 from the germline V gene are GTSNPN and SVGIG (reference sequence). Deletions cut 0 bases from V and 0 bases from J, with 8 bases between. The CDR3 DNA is TGTGCCTGGAGTGTAGCCGGGAACCAAGAGACCCAGTACTTC. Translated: CAWSVAGNQETQYF.

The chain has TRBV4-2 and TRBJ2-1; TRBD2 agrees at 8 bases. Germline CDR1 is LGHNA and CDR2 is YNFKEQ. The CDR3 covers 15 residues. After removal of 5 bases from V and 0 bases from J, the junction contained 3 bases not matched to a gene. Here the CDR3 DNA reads TGTGCCAGCAGCACGGGGGGGGGCTCCTACAATGAGCAGTTCTTC. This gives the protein CASSTGGGSYNEQFF.

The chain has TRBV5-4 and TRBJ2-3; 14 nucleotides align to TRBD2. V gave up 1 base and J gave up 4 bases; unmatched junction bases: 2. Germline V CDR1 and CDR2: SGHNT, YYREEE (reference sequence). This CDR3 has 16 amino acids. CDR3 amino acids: CASSLRLAGGPDTQYF. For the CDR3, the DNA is TGTGCCAGCAGCTTGAGACTAGCGGGAGGGCCAGATACGCAGTATTTT.

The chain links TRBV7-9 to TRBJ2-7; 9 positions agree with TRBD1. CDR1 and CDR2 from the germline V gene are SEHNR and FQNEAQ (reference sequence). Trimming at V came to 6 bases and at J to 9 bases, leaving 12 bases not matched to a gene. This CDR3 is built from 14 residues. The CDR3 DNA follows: TGTGCCAGCAGTTCGGGACAGGGTGAGGGGAGGCAGTACTTC. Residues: CASSSGQGEGRQYF.

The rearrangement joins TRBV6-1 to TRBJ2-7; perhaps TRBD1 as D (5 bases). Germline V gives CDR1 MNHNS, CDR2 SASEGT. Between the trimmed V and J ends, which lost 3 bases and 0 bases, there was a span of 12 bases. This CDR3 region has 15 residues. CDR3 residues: CASSEDTTSSYEQYF. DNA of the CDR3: TGTGCCAGCAGTGAGGACACCACCAGCTCCTACGAGCAGTACTTC.

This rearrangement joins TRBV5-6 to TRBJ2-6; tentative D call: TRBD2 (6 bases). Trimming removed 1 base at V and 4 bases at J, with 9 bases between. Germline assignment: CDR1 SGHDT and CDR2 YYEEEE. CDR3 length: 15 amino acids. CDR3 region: CASSLFAGGANVLTF. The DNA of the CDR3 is TGTGCCAGCAGCTTGTTTGCGGGGGGGGCCAACGTCCTGACTTTC.

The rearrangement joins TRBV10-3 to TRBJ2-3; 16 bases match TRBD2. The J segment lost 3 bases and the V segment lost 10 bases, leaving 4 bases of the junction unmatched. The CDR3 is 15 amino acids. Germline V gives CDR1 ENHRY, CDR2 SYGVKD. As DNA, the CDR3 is TGTGCCACCGGGACTAGCGGGGGGGAAACAGATACGCAGTATTTT. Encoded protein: CATGTSGGETDTQYF.

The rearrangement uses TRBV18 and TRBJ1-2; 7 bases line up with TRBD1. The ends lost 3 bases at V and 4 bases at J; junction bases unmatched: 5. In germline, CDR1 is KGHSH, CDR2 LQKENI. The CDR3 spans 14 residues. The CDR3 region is CASSPDREFYGYTF. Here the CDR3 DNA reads TGTGCCAGCTCACCCGACAGGGAATTCTATGGCTACACCTTC.

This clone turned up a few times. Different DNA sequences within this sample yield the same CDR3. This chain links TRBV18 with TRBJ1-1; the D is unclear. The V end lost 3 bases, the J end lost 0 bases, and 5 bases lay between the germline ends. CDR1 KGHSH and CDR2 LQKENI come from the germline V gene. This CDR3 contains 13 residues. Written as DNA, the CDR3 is TGTGCCAGCTCACCCGGTTTGAACACTGAAGCTTTCTTT. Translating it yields CASSPGLNTEAFF.

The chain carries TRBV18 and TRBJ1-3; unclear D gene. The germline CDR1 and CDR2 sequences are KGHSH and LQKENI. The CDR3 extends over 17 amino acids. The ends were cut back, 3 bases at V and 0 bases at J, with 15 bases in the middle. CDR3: CASSPLEQAASGNTIYF. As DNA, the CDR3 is TGTGCCAGCTCACCCCTCGAGCAGGCTGCCTCTGGAAACACCATATATTTT. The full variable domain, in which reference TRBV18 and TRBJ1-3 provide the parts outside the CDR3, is NAGVMQNPRHLVRRRGQEARLRCSPMKGHSHVYWYRQLPEEGLKFMVYLQKENIIDESGMPKERFSAEFPKEGPSILRIQQVVRGDSAAYFCASSPLEQAASGNTIYFGEGSWLTVV.

The CDR3 DNA reads TGTGCCAGTAGTACCGGGAACCCCTGGGGCTATGGCTACACCTTC. Protein: CASSTGNPWGYGYTF. This rearrangement joins TRBV19 to TRBJ1-2, with D uncertain. V was clipped by 4 bases and J by 4 bases, with 16 bases between them. CDR1 is LNHDA, CDR2 SQIVND, per germline (reference sequence). This CDR3 is 15 amino acids long.

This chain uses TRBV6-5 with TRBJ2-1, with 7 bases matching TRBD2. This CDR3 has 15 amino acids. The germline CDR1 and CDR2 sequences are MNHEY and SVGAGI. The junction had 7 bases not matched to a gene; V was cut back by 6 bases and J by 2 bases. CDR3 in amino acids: CASSLTSVAYNEQFF. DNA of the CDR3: TGTGCCAGCAGCCTTACTAGCGTTGCCTACAATGAGCAGTTCTTC.